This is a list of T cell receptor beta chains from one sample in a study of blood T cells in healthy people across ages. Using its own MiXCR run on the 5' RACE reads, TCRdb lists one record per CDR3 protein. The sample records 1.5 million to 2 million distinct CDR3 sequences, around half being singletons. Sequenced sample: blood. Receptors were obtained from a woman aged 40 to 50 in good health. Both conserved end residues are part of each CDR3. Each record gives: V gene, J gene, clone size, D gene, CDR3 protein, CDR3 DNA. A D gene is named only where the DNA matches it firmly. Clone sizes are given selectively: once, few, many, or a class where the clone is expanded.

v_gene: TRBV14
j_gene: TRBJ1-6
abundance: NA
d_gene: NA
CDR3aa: CASSQVNISPLHF
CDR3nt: TGTGCCAGCAGCCAAGTAAATATTTCACCCCTCCACTTT

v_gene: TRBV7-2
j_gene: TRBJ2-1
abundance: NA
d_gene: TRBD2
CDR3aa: CASSNVGAGVYNEQFF
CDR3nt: TGTGCCAGCAGCAATGTTGGAGCGGGGGTTTACAATGAGCAGTTCTTC

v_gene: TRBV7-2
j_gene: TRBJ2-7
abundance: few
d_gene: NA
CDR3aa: CASSTRREGNYSYEQYF
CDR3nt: TGTGCCAGCAGCACCCGGAGGGAAGGGAATTACTCCTACGAGCAGTACTTC

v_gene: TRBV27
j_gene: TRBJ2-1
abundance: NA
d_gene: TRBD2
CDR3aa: CASTFLGPSGGANEQFF
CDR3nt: TGTGCCAGCACCTTCCTCGGGCCTAGCGGGGGGGCCAATGAGCAGTTCTTC

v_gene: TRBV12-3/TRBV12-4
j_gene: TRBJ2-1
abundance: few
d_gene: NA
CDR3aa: CASSFYPGLSYNEQFF
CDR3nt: TGTGCCAGCAGTTTCTACCCGGGGCTCTCCTACAATGAGCAGTTCTTC

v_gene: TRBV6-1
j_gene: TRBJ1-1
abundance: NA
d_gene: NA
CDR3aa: CASRSPWQGLMNTEAFF
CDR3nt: TGTGCCAGCAGAAGTCCGTGGCAGGGCCTCATGAACACTGAAGCTTTCTTT

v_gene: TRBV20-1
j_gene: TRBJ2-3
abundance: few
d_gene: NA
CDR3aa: CSARPIGTSTDTQYF
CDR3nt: TGCAGTGCTAGACCCATAGGGACCTCCACAGATACGCAGTATTTT

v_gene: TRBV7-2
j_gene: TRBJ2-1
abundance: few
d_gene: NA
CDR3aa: CASSLGTIQQFF
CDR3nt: TGTGCCAGCAGCTTGGGGACAATTCAGCAGTTCTTC

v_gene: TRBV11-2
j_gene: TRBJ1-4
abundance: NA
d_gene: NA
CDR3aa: CASSTRGDNEKLFF
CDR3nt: TGTGCCAGCAGCACCCGGGGGGATAATGAAAAACTGTTTTTT

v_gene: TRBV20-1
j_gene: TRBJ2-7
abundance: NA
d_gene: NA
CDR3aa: CSARVQDMSSYEQYF
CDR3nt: TGCAGTGCTAGAGTTCAGGATATGAGCTCCTACGAGCAGTACTTC

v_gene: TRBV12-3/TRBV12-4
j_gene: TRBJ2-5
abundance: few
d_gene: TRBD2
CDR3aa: CASSFRLAGGSGTQYF
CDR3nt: TGTGCCAGCAGTTTTAGACTAGCGGGGGGTAGCGGGACCCAGTACTTC

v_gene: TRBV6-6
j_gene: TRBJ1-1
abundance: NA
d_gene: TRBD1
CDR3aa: CASSSGTGAEAFF
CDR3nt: TGTGCCAGCAGTTCCGGGACAGGGGCTGAAGCTTTCTTT

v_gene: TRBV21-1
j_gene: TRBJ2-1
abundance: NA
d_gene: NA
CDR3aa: CASSKEGLAGAPETQFF
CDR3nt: TGTGCCAGCAGCAAGGAGGGACTAGCGGGGGCCCCAGAGACCCAGTTCTTC

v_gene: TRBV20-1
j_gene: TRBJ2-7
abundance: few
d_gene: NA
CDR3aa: CSARGALNVFTYEQYF
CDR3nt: TGCAGTGCTAGAGGGGCCTTGAACGTGTTCACCTACGAGCAGTACTTC

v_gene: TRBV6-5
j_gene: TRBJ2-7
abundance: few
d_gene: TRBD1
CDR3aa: CASSHDRGQGEQYF
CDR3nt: TGTGCCAGCAGTCACGACAGGGGGCAGGGCGAGCAGTACTTC

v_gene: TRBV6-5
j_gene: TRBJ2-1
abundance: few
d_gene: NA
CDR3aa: CASSAESYNEQFF
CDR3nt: TGTGCCAGCTCAGCAGAATCCTACAATGAGCAGTTCTTC

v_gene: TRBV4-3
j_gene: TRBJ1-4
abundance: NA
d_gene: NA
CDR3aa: CASSQDAGRGFGEKLFF
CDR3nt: TGCGCCAGCAGCCAAGACGCGGGCAGGGGTTTCGGAGAAAAACTGTTTTTT

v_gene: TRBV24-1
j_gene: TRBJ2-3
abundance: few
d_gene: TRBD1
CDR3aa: CATSRPGDRSTDTQYF
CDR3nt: TGTGCCACCAGTCGCCCCGGGGACAGAAGCACAGATACGCAGTATTTT

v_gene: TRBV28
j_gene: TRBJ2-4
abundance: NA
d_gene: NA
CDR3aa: CASSWGGQSNIQYF
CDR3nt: TGTGCCAGCAGTTGGGGCGGACAGTCGAACATTCAGTACTTC

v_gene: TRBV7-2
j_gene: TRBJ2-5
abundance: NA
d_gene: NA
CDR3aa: CASSFSGAFRETQYF
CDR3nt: TGTGCCAGCAGCTTTTCCGGGGCCTTCCGAGAGACCCAGTACTTC

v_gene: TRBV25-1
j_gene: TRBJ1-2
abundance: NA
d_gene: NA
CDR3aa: CAGSEEAAGFNYGYTF
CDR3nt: TGTGCCGGCAGTGAAGAGGCGGCAGGGTTTAACTATGGCTACACCTTC

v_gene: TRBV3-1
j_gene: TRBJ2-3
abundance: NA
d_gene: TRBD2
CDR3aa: CASSQHSSGGITTDTQYF
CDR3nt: TGTGCCAGCAGCCAACATTCTAGCGGGGGAATTACCACAGATACGCAGTATTTT

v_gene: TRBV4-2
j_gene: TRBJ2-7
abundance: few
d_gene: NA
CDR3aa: CASSQVRDYEQYF
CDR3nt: TGTGCCAGCAGCCAAGTAAGGGACTACGAGCAGTACTTC

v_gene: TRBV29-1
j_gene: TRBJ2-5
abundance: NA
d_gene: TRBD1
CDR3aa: CSHRGRGETQYF
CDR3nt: TGCAGCCACAGGGGGCGCGGAGAGACCCAGTACTTC

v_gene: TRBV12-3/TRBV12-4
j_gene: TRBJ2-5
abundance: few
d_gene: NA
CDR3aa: CASSENRETQYF
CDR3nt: TGTGCCAGCAGCGAGAATCGGGAGACCCAGTACTTC

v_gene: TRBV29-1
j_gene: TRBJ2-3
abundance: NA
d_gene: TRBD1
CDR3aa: CSVSLGGLSPDTQYF
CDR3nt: TGCAGCGTTAGTTTAGGGGGCCTTAGCCCAGATACGCAGTATTTT

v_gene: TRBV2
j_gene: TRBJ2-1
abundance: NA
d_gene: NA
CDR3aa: CASSFSAGVTEQFF
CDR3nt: TGTGCCAGCAGTTTCAGCGCAGGGGTTACTGAGCAGTTCTTC

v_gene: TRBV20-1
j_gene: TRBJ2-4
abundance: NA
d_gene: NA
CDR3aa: CSARDGLPVAKNIQYF
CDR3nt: TGCAGTGCTAGAGACGGATTACCCGTAGCCAAAAACATTCAGTACTTC

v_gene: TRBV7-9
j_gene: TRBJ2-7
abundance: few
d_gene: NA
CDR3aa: CASSARNPSDEVSYEQYF
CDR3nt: TGTGCCAGCAGCGCTCGCAACCCATCAGATGAAGTGTCCTACGAGCAGTACTTC

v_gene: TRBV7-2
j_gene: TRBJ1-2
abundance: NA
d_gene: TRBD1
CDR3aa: CASSLEGQFGGYTF
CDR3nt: TGTGCCAGCAGCTTAGAGGGACAGTTCGGCGGCTACACCTTC

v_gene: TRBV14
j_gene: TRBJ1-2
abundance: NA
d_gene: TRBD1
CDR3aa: CASSPDRENYGYTF
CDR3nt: TGTGCCAGCAGCCCGGACAGGGAGAACTATGGCTACACCTTC

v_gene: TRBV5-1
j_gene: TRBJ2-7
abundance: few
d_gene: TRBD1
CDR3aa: CASSSGTGNYEQYF
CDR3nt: TGCGCCAGCAGCTCTGGGACAGGAAACTACGAGCAGTACTTC

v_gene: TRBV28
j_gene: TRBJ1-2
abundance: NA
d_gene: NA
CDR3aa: CASSFAQEDGYTF
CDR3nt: TGTGCCAGCAGTTTCGCACAAGAAGATGGCTACACCTTC

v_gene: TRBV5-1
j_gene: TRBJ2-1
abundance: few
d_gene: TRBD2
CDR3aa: CASSMSSGGVDEQFF
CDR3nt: TGCGCCAGCAGCATGTCTAGCGGGGGGGTGGATGAGCAGTTCTTC

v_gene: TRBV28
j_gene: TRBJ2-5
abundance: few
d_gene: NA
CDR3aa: CASSSGGKRKTQYF
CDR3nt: TGTGCCAGCAGTTCAGGAGGGAAGAGGAAGACCCAGTACTTC

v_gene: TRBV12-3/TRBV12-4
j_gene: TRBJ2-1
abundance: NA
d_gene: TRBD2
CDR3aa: CASSHSGASSYNEQFF
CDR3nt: TGTGCCAGCAGTCATAGCGGGGCAAGCTCCTACAATGAGCAGTTCTTC

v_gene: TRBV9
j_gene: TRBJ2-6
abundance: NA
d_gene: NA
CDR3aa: CASSKSGTVIPGANVLTF
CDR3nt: TGTGCCAGCAGCAAATCCGGGACCGTGATCCCTGGGGCCAACGTCCTGACTTTC

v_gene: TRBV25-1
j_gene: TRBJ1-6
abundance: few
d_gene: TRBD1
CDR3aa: CASSEPRTGGISPLHF
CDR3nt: TGTGCCAGCAGTGAACCAAGGACAGGGGGGATTTCCCCCCTCCACTTT

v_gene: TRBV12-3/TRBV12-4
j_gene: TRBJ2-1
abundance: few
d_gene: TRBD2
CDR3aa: CASSSAGGLDNEQFF
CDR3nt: TGTGCCAGCAGTTCGGCGGGGGGGCTGGACAATGAGCAGTTCTTC

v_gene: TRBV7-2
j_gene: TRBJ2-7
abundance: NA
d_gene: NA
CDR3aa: CASSSDSGSAAQYF
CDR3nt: TGTGCCAGCAGCTCTGACTCTGGGTCGGCGGCCCAGTACTTC

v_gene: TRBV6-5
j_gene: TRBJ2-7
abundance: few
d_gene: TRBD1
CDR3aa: CASSQGTGNEQYF
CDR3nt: TGTGCCAGCAGTCAGGGGACAGGGAACGAGCAGTACTTC

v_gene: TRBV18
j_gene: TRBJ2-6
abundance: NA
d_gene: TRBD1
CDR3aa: CASSPRGTDPSGANVLTF
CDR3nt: TGTGCCAGCTCACCACGGGGGACAGACCCTTCTGGGGCCAACGTCCTGACTTTC

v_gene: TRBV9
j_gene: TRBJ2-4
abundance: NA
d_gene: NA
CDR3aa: CASSEVDLAKNIQYF
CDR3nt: TGTGCCAGCAGCGAAGTCGACCTAGCCAAAAACATTCAGTACTTC

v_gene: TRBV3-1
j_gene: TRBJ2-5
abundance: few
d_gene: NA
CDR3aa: CASSLFSIETQYF
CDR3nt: TGTGCCAGCAGCCTCTTCAGTATCGAGACCCAGTACTTC

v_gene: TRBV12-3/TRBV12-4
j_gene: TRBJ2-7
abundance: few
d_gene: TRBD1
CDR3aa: CASSRGQGVGEQYF
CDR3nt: TGTGCCAGCAGCCGGGGACAGGGAGTGGGCGAGCAGTACTTC

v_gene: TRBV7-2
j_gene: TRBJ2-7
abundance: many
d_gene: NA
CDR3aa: CASSLEWGSPYEQYF
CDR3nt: TGTGCCAGCAGCTTAGAGTGGGGCAGCCCCTACGAGCAGTACTTC

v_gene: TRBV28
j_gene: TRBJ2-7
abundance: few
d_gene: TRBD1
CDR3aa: CASIGRGFAYEQYF
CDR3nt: TGTGCCAGCATCGGCAGGGGGTTCGCCTACGAGCAGTACTTC

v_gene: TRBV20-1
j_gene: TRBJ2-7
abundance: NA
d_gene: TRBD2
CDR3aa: CSASPLRGVTYEQYF
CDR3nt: TGCAGTGCTAGCCCCCTGCGGGGGGTTACCTACGAGCAGTACTTC

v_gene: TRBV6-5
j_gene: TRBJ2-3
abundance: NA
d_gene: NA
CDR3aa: CASSYGRIPSTVSTDTQYF
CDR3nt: TGTGCCAGCAGTTACGGGCGGATACCTTCTACCGTTAGCACAGATACGCAGTATTTT

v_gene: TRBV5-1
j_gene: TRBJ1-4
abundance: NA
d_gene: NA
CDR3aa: CASSSTTGNEKLFF
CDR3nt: TGCGCCAGCAGCTCAACAACCGGAAATGAAAAACTGTTTTTT

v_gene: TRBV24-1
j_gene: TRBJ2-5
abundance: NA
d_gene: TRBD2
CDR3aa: CVTSQAGKETQYF
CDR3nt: TGTGTCACCAGTCAAGCGGGGAAAGAGACCCAGTACTTC

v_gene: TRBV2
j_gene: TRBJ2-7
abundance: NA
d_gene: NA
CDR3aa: CASTTTGRGTYEQYF
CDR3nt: TGTGCCAGCACTACCACCGGGCGTGGCACCTACGAGCAGTACTTC

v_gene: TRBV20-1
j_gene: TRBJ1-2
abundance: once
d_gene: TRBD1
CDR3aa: CSARKTGLTNYGYTF
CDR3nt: TGCAGTGCTAGGAAGACAGGGTTAACTAACTATGGCTACACCTTC

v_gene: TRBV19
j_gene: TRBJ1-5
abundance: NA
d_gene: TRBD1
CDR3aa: CASSISQGGSQPQHF
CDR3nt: TGTGCCAGTAGTATATCCCAGGGGGGATCTCAGCCCCAGCATTTT